The rows below give T cell receptor beta chains drawn from one sample of a study of response to subunit inactivated influenza vaccine. TCRdb reprocessed the RT-PCR reads via MiXCR and lists one record per CDR3 protein. The data hold 500,000 to 550,000 distinct CDR3 sequences, with 7.5% to 8.5% observed a single time. Sequences were derived from PBMCs from blood, sampled 23 months after vaccination. The receptors were gathered from a man between 50 and 69 years old who received an inactivated influenza vaccine. Both conserved end residues are part of each CDR3. A D gene is named only where the DNA matches it firmly. Rows may omit the clone size; those that give it use once, few, many or a size class.

J	D	V	size	DNA	CDR3
TRBJ1-5	NA	TRBV5-1	NA	TGCGCCAGCAGCTTGATGGGGCCAGGACAGCCCCAGCATTTT	CASSLMGPGQPQHF
TRBJ2-4	NA	TRBV10-3	few	TGTGCCATCAGTGAGTCGCCCAGGCTGGGAAACATTCAGTACTTC	CAISESPRLGNIQYF
TRBJ2-7	TRBD2	TRBV20-1	NA	TGCAGTGCTAGGGCGGGGGGGAATAACGAGCAGTACTTC	CSARAGGNNEQYF
TRBJ2-1	TRBD2	TRBV27	few	TGTGCCAGCAGTTCGGGACTAGCGGGAGGGCCGGGTGCGTTCTTC	CASSSGLAGGPGAFF
TRBJ2-7	NA	TRBV7-9	NA	TGTGCCAGCAGCCGAGATAGGGCAGGGAGCTCCTACGAGCAGTACTTC	CASSRDRAGSSYEQYF
TRBJ2-3	NA	TRBV12-3/TRBV12-4	many	TGTGCCAGCAGTTTAATGGAGAGGGATACGCAGTATTTT	CASSLMERDTQYF
TRBJ2-4	TRBD2	TRBV12-3/TRBV12-4	NA	TGTGCCAGCAGCCCGGGACTAGCGGGAGTCGGGAACATTCAGTACTTC	CASSPGLAGVGNIQYF
TRBJ1-6	TRBD1	TRBV6-1	many	TGTGCCAGCAGCCCGGACAGGGTGGGTTCACCCCTCCACTTT	CASSPDRVGSPLHF
TRBJ2-2	TRBD2	TRBV10-3	many	TGTGCCATCAAGGGACTAGCGGGGGACACCGGGGAGCTGTTTTTT	CAIKGLAGDTGELFF
TRBJ1-5	NA	TRBV12-3/TRBV12-4	NA	TGTGCCAGCAGTTTAGGACAACCAGATAGGCAGCCCCAGCATTTT	CASSLGQPDRQPQHF
TRBJ2-2	NA	TRBV7-2	NA	TGTGCCAGCAGCTTCCTAGGGGGGCTGAAAACCGGGGAGCTGTTTTTT	CASSFLGGLKTGELFF
TRBJ2-1	NA	TRBV7-9	NA	TGTGCCAGCAGCTTGGGGTCGGTTGCCGGCAGAGAGCAGTTCTTC	CASSLGSVAGREQFF
TRBJ1-1	NA	TRBV20-1	NA	TGCAGTGCTAGAGATTGGAGGACAGTCCTGTCGGGGGCTTTCTTT	CSARDWRTVLSGAFF
TRBJ2-4	NA	TRBV14	NA	TGTGCCAGCAGCCAAGGGTCCAGACTAGCCAAAAACATTCAGTACTTC	CASSQGSRLAKNIQYF
TRBJ1-4	TRBD1	TRBV2	few	TGTGCCAGCAGGGTGACAGGGGGCGCAATTAATGAAAAACTGTTTTTT	CASRVTGGAINEKLFF
TRBJ2-3	NA	TRBV7-9	few	TGTGCCAGCAGTGACACGGCTCCCAATACGCAGTATTTT	CASSDTAPNTQYF
TRBJ2-7	NA	TRBV4-2	NA	TGTGCCAGCAGCGTAACCGTCTCCACGGAAAACTACGAGCAGTACTTC	CASSVTVSTENYEQYF
TRBJ2-7	TRBD2	TRBV5-1	few	TGCGCCAGCAGCTATGGTTTGACTAGCGGGGGGGCCTACGAGCAGTACTTC	CASSYGLTSGGAYEQYF
TRBJ2-4	NA	TRBV7-8	NA	TGTGCCAGCAGCTTAGAGCGATGGGGGGCCAAAAACATTCAGTACTTC	CASSLERWGAKNIQYF
TRBJ2-3	NA	TRBV6-1	NA	TGTGCCAGCAGTGTTCGGGGGCAGTCAGATACGCAGTATTTT	CASSVRGQSDTQYF
TRBJ1-1	NA	TRBV21-1	many	TGTGCCAGCAGCAAAGACCCAAATCAGGGGGCAAGGACTGAAGCTTTCTTT	CASSKDPNQGARTEAFF
TRBJ2-2	TRBD2	TRBV5-1	NA	TGCGCCAGCAGCCCCCAGTCTAGCGGGACGGGCACCGGGGAGCTGTTTTTT	CASSPQSSGTGTGELFF
TRBJ2-5	TRBD2	TRBV30	many	TGTGCCTGGAGTTATAGCGGGGGTCGGGAGACCCAGTACTTC	CAWSYSGGRETQYF
TRBJ2-1	NA	TRBV12-3/TRBV12-4	NA	TGTGCCAGCAGTTGGCGTGTACAGGGTGAGCAGTTCTTC	CASSWRVQGEQFF
TRBJ2-1	NA	TRBV11-2	NA	TGTGCCAGCAGCTTAGTTCCGATATCCTACAATGAGCAGTTCTTC	CASSLVPISYNEQFF
TRBJ1-5	NA	TRBV3-1	NA	TGTGCCAGCAGCCAAATGGCGAGTCAGCCCCAGCATTTT	CASSQMASQPQHF
TRBJ2-1	NA	TRBV6-5	many	TGTGCCAGCAGTTACTCGATATACAATGAGCAGTTCTTC	CASSYSIYNEQFF
TRBJ2-2	NA	TRBV5-1	NA	TGCGCCAGCAGCCCGCATTCCACGAACACCGGGGAGCTGTTTTTT	CASSPHSTNTGELFF
TRBJ2-3	NA	TRBV6-5	few	TGTGCCAGCAGTTACCGGACCGGGGAAGATACGCAGTATTTT	CASSYRTGEDTQYF
TRBJ1-1	NA	TRBV19	NA	TGTGCCAGTAGAACCGGGCGACTGAACACTGAAGCTTTCTTT	CASRTGRLNTEAFF
TRBJ2-3	TRBD1	TRBV15	NA	TGTGCCACCAGCAGACCCCGGACAGGGATGACAGATACGCAGTATTTT	CATSRPRTGMTDTQYF
TRBJ2-1	TRBD2	TRBV29-1	few	TGCAGCGTCCGCCTAGCGGGGGGGAGGTCCTACAATGAGCAGTTCTTC	CSVRLAGGRSYNEQFF
TRBJ2-2	NA	TRBV3-1	few	TGTGCCAGCAGCCAAGAATGGCTAGAAGACACCGGGGAGCTGTTTTTT	CASSQEWLEDTGELFF
TRBJ2-5	TRBD1	TRBV7-2	few	TGTGCCAGCAGCTTAAGGCCAGACAGGGGGAAGACCCAGTACTTC	CASSLRPDRGKTQYF
TRBJ2-7	NA	TRBV4-2	NA	TGTGCCAGCAGCCAAACTGGGGGTTTATCCTACGAGCAGTACTTC	CASSQTGGLSYEQYF
TRBJ1-1	NA	TRBV28	few	TGTGCCAGCAGTGTTTCCGTGAACACTGAAGCTTTCTTT	CASSVSVNTEAFF